The clone carrying this T cell receptor beta chain was detected ten times or more. As yet, its antigen is unknown. The data originate from a study of human T cells and chemical hapten exposure. Germline CDR1 and CDR2: SNHLY and FYNNEI. V was trimmed by 0 bases and J by 7 bases, leaving 21 bases between them. This CDR3 has 18 amino acids. TCRdb re-analysed the RACE reads in MiXCR, keeping a single row per CDR3 protein. Found here are 55,000 to 75,000 distinct CDR3 sequences, 9.5% to 15% of them singletons; the top ten hold 2.4%. Specified time point: patch test 3, about 24 weeks after DPC sensitization. Indicated treatment: therapeutic diphenylcyclopropenone sensitization with weekly scalp DPC. Study-wide results and caveats: While controls formed fewer of them, expanded TCRs formed significantly more large CDR3 similarity clusters.

The rearrangement links TRBV2 to TRBJ1-4; D might be TRBD1 (6 bases). The source was whole blood, collected in connection with sensitization to the hapten diphenylcyclopropenone (DPC). The receptor comes from a man aged 25-45 years with alopecia areata. Some clones in this sample may be carry-over from other donors' samples. CDR3 nucleotides: TGTGCCAGCAGTGAAGCAGGCCCCGGTGGCGGGGGGCTTGAAAAACTGTTTTTT. As protein: CASSEAGPGGGGLEKLFF. Looking up the rest from reference TRBV2 and TRBJ1-4 gives the full variable domain: EPEVTQTPSHQVTQMGQEVILRCVPISNHLYFYWYRQILGQKVEFLVSFYNNEISEKSEIFDDQFSVERPDGSNFTLKIRSTKLEDSAMYFCASSEAGPGGGGLEKLFFGSGTQLSVL.